What follows describes a single T cell receptor beta chain. Data came from immunoSEQ multiplex PCR; TCRdb stores just in-frame clones and leaves some out. The sample has around 50,000 clones; approximately 86% are singletons. Looked up from germline, CDR1 is MNHEY and CDR2 is SVGAGI. There are 15 residues in the CDR3. The V end was cut by 0 bases, the J end by 3 bases, with 9 bases between. This specimen comes from a study of PD-L1 blockade in urothelial cancer. Study at large: Male sex and bladder-origin urothelial cancer characterized about 90% of the roughly 29 patients. Researchers found blood samples held a median of roughly 140,000 T cells.

Documented time point: peripheral blood 6 weeks after treatment start. The sequence derives from a man over 45 with urothelial cancer. The sequencing used PBMCs, collected around atezolizumab (anti-PD-L1) treatment. The chain joins TRBV6-5 to TRBJ1-3; D perhaps matches TRBD1 (6 bases). CDR3 DNA sequence: TGTGCCAGCAGTTACTCCAGGGGCGGTGGAAACACCATATATTTT. Residues: CASSYSRGGGNTIYF.